This entry describes one T cell receptor beta chain. Participant age was 18 to 89 years, and participants resided in about two dozen US areas. Clinical history reported by participants formed the basis on which cohorts were assigned. Sequenced by immunoSEQ multiplex PCR; TCRdb stores in-frame clones only, minus some. Of hundreds of thousands of clones in the sample, around nine tenths were seen once. This specimen belongs to a study of blood T cell repertoires in COVID-19. This TCR was recovered from a man aged 35 to 55 who had recovered from COVID-19. The sample taken for sequencing was PBMCs or T cells enriched from blood (not recorded which).

CDR3 in DNA: TGCAGCGTTGAAGTAGCGGCCACCCTAGAGCAGTACTTC. Its translation: CSVEVAATLEQYF. This chain links TRBV29-1 with TRBJ2-7, with D possibly being TRBD2 (6 bases). Trimming pared 1 base from V and 7 bases from J, leaving 14 bases between. The CDR3 totals 13 residues. In germline, CDR1 is SQVTM, CDR2 ANQGSEA.